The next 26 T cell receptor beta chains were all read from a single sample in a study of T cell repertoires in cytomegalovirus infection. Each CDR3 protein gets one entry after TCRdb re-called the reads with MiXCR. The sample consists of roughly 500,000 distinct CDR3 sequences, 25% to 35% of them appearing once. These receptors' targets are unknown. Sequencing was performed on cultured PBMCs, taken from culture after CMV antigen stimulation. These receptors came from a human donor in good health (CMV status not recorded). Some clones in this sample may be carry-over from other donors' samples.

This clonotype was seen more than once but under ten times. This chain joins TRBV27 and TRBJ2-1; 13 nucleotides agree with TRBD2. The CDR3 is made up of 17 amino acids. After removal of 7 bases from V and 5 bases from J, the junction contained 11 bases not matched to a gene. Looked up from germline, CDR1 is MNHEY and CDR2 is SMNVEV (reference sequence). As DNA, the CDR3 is TGTGCCAGCACCGCCCGGGGACTAGCGGGAATCGACAATGAGCAGTTCTTC. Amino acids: CASTARGLAGIDNEQFF.

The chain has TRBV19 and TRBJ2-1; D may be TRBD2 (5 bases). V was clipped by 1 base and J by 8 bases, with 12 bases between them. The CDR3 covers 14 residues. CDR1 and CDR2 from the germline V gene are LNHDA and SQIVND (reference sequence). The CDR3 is CASSIVGLAYEQFF. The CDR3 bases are TGTGCCAGTAGTATAGTAGGCCTAGCCTATGAGCAGTTCTTC.

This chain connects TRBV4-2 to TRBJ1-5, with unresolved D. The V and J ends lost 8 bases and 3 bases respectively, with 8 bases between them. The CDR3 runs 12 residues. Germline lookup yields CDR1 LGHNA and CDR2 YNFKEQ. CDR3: CASGRDNQPQHF. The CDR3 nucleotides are TGTGCCAGCGGACGGGACAATCAGCCCCAGCATTTT.

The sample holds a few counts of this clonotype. The CDR3 loop reads CASSLVAGRYTF. For the CDR3, the DNA is TGTGCCAGCAGCTTAGTTGCGGGTCGCTACACCTTC. The chain employs TRBV7-2 and TRBJ1-2; D gene uncertain. The germline V gene has CDR1 SGHTA and CDR2 FQGNSA. The CDR3 loop spans 12 amino acids. The germline V and J ends were trimmed by 1 base and 9 bases, with 9 bases remaining between them.

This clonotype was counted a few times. The CDR3 loop is CASSLIQNTNEQFF. The CDR3 DNA sequence: TGTGCCAGCAGCTTAATCCAGAATACCAATGAGCAGTTCTTC. The rearrangement links TRBV7-8 to TRBJ2-1; D is uncertain. The germline gives CDR1 SGHVS, CDR2 FQNEAQ. Deletions cut 2 bases from V and 6 bases from J, with 11 bases between. The CDR3 is made up of 14 amino acids. Using reference TRBV7-8 and TRBJ2-1 for the parts outside the CDR3, the full variable domain is GAGVSQSPRYKVAKRGQDVALRCDPISGHVSLFWYQQALGQGPEFLTYFQNEAQLDKSGLPSDRFFAERPEGSVSTLKIQRTQQEDSAVYLCASSLIQNTNEQFFGPGTRLTVL.

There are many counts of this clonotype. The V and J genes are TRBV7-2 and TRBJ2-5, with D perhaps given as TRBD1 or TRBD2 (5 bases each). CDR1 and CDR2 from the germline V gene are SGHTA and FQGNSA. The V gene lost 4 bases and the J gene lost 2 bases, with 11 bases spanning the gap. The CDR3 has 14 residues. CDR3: CASSSRGTQETQYF. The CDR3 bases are TGTGCCAGCAGCTCCCGGGGCACTCAAGAGACCCAGTACTTC.

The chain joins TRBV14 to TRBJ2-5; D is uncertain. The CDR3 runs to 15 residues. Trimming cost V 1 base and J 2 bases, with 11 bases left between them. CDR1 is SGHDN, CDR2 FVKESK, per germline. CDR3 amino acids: CASSQVFRVQETQYF. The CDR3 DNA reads TGTGCCAGCAGCCAAGTCTTTAGGGTACAAGAGACCCAGTACTTC.

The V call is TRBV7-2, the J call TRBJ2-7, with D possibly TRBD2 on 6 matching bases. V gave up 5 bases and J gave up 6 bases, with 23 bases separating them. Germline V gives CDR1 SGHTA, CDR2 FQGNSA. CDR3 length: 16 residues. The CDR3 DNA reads TGTGCCAGCAGCCCCCAACGGGACTTGCGATCCGGCGAGCAGTACTTC. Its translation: CASSPQRDLRSGEQYF.

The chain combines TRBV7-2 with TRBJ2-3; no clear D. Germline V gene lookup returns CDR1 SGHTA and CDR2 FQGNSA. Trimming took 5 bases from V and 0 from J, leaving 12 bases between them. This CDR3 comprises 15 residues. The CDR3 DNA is TGTGCCAGCAGCGCTAGAGAGTTTAGCACAGATACGCAGTATTTT. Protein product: CASSAREFSTDTQYF.

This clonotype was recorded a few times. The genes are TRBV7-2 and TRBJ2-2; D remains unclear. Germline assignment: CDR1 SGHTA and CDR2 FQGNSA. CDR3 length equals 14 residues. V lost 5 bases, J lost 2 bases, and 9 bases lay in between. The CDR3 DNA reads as TGTGCCAGCAGCCCTGGCAGTAACACCGGGGAGCTGTTTTTT. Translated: CASSPGSNTGELFF.

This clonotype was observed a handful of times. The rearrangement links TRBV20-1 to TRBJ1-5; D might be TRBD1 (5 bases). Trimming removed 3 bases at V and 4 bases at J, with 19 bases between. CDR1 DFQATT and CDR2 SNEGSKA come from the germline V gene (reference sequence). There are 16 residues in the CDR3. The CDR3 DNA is TGCAGTGCTAGCTCCGCTGGCAGGGAAGGAAATCAGCCCCAGCATTTT. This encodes CSASSAGREGNQPQHF.

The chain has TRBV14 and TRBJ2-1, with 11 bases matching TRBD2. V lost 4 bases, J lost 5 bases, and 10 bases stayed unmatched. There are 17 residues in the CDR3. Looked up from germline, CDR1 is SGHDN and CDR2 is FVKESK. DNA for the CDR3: TGTGCCAGCAGCCGACAGATACTAGCGGGAGAGGACAATGAGCAGTTCTTC. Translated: CASSRQILAGEDNEQFF.

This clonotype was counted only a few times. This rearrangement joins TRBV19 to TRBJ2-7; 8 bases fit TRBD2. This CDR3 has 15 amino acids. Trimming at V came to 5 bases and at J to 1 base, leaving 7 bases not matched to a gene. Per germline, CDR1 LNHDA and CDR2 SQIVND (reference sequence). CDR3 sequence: CASSSSSGSSYEQYF. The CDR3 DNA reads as TGTGCCAGTAGTTCCTCAAGCGGGAGTTCCTACGAGCAGTACTTC.

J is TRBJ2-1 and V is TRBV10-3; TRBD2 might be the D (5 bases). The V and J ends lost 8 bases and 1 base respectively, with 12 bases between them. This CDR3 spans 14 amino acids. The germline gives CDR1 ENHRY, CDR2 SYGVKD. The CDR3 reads CAIAGRGSYNEQFF. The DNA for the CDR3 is TGTGCCATCGCTGGCCGGGGTTCCTACAATGAGCAGTTCTTC.

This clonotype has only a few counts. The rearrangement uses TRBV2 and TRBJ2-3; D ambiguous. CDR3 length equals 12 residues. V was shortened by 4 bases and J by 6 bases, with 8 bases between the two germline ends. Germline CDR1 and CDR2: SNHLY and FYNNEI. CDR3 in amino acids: CASSVTDDTQYF. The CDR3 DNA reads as TGTGCCAGCAGTGTAACCGATGATACGCAGTATTTT. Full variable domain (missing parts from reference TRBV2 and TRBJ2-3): EPEVTQTPSHQVTQMGQEVILRCVPISNHLYFYWYRQILGQKVEFLVSFYNNEISEKSEIFDDQFSVERPDGSNFTLKIRSTKLEDSAMYFCASSVTDDTQYFGPGTRLTVL.

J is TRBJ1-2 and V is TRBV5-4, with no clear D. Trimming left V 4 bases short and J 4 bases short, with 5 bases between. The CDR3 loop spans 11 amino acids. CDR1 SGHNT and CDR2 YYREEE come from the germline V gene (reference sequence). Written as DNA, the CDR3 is TGTGCCAGCAGCACGCGCTATGGCTACACCTTC. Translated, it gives CASSTRYGYTF.

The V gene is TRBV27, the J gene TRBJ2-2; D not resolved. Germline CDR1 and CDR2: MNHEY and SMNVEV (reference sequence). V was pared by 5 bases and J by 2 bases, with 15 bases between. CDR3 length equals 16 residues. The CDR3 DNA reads TGTGCCAGCAGTAAGAATAGGGTAGCCAACACCGGGGAGCTGTTTTTT. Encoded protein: CASSKNRVANTGELFF.

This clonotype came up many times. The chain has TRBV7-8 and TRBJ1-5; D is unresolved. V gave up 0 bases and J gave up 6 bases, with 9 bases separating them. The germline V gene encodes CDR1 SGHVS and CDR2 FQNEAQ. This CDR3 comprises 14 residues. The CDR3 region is CASSLARGFQPQHF. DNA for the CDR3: TGTGCCAGCAGCTTAGCGCGCGGTTTTCAGCCCCAGCATTTT.

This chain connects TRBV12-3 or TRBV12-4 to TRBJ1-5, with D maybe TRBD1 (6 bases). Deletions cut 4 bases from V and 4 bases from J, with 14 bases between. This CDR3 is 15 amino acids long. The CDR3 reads CASSYRAPHNQPQHF. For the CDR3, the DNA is TGTGCCAGCAGTTACAGGGCTCCGCATAATCAGCCCCAGCATTTT.

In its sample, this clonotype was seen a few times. This chain's CDR3 is CASSSPDRGGYGYTF. The CDR3 DNA reads as TGTGCCAGTAGTTCTCCCGACAGGGGAGGCTATGGCTACACCTTC. The chain has TRBV19 and TRBJ1-2; 8 bases agree with TRBD1. Germline values: CDR1 LNHDA, CDR2 SQIVND (reference sequence). This CDR3 spans 15 amino acids. V shed 5 bases and J 4 bases; nucleotides not matched to a gene: 9.

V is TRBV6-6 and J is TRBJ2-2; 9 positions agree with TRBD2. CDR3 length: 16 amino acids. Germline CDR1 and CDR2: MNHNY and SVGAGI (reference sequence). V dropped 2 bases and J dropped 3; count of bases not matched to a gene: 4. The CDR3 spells CASSYGVAGDTGELFF. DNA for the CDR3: TGTGCCAGCAGTTACGGGGTAGCGGGGGACACCGGGGAGCTGTTTTTT.

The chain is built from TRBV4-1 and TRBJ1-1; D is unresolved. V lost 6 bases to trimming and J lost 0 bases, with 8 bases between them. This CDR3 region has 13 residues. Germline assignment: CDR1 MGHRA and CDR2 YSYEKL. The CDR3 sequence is CASRSLLNTEAFF. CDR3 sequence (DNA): TGCGCCAGCAGGAGTTTATTGAACACTGAAGCTTTCTTT.

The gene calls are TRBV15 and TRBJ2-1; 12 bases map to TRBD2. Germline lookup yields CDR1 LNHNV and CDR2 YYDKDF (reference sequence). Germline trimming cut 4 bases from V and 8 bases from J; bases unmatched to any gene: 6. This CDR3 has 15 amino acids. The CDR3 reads CATSTTSGRTYEQFF. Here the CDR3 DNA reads TGTGCCACCAGCACAACTAGCGGGAGGACGTATGAGCAGTTCTTC.

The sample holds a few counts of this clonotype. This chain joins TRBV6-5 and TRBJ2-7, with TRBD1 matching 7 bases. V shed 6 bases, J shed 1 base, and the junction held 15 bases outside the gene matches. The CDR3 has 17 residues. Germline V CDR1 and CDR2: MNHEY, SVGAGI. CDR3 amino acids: CASSQAVPGTVSYEQYF. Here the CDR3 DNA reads TGTGCCAGCAGCCAGGCTGTTCCCGGGACAGTTTCCTACGAGCAGTACTTC.

The DNA of the CDR3 is TGTGCCAGCAGGAGGACAGGGGGCTTGGCAGATACGCAGTATTTT. It translates to CASRRTGGLADTQYF. The chain links TRBV6-5 to TRBJ2-3; TRBD1 matches at 11 bases. Germline trimming cut 6 bases from V and 4 bases from J; bases unmatched to any gene: 6. Germline values: CDR1 MNHEY, CDR2 SVGAGI. This CDR3 spans 15 amino acids.

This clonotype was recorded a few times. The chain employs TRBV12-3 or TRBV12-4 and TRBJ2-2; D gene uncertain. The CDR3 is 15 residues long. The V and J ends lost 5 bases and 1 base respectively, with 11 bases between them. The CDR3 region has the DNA TGTGCCAGCAGTCCTCCTTACGGGAACACCGGGGAGCTGTTTTTT. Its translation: CASSPPYGNTGELFF.